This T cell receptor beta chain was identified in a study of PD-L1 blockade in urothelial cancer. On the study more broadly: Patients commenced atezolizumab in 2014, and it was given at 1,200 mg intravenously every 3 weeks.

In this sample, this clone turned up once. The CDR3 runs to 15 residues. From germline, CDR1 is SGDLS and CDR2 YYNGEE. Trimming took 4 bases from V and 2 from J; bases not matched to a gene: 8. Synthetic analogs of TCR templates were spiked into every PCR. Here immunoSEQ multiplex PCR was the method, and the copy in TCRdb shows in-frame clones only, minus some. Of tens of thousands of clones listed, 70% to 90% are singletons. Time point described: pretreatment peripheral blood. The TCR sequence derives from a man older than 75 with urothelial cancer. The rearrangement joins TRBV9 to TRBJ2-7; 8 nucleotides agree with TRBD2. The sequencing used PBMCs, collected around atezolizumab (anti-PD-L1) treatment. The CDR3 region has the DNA TGTGCCAGCAGCCACTCAGCGGGAGAAGCCTACGAGCAGTACTTC. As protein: CASSHSAGEAYEQYF.